Presented here are 30 T cell receptor beta chains from one specimen sequenced in a study of cytomegalovirus exposure and HLA in healthy donors. The primer mix had 60 Vbeta and 13 Jbeta primers. Profiled with immunoSEQ multiplex PCR; TCRdb holds only in-frame clones, not every one. The sample holds 60,000 to 90,000 clones, about 73% seen once. Sequencing input: PBMCs. These receptors all stem from a woman aged 50 to 60 in good health and CMV-seropositive.

The V call is TRBV6-6, the J call TRBJ2-2, with TRBD2 identical over 10 bases. The CDR3 spans 16 residues. Germline trimming cut 2 bases from V and 3 bases from J; bases unmatched to any gene: 3. Germline V gene data show CDR1 as MNHNY and CDR2 as SVGAGI (reference sequence). In DNA form, the CDR3 reads TGTGCCAGCAGTTACACCGGACTAGCGGACACCGGGGAGCTGTTTTTT. Translation: CASSYTGLADTGELFF.

V is TRBV5-1 and J is TRBJ2-2; TRBD1 matches at 9 bases. The V gene's germline CDR1 is SGHRS and CDR2 YFSETQ. The CDR3 is 17 residues long. V lost 3 bases, J lost 0 bases, and 6 bases stayed unmatched. The CDR3 sequence: CASSSQGAVANTGELFF. The CDR3 coding sequence is TGCGCCAGCAGCTCACAGGGGGCCGTCGCGAACACCGGGGAGCTGTTTTTT.

In this sample, this clone turned up once. The chain uses TRBV27 and TRBJ2-1; D is ambiguous. The CDR3 loop spans 14 amino acids. Germline lookup yields CDR1 MNHEY and CDR2 SMNVEV (reference sequence). The V end lost 2 bases, the J end lost 5 bases, and 10 bases lay between the germline ends. Here the CDR3 DNA reads TGTGCCAGCAGTTTACGTTGGCAAAACAATGAGCAGTTCTTC. It is translated as CASSLRWQNNEQFF.

The rearrangement uses TRBV11-2 and TRBJ2-1; 9 nucleotides agree with TRBD1. Germline loops: CDR1 SGHAT, CDR2 FQNNGV. J gave up 4 bases and V 2 bases, and 12 bases lay outside the gene matches. This CDR3 is built from 18 residues. CDR3 nucleotides: TGTGCCAGCAGCTTAATTAGGTTCGGGACAGGGTTATACAATGAGCAGTTCTTC. It codes for CASSLIRFGTGLYNEQFF.

A single count supports this clone. The rearrangement joins TRBV29-1 to TRBJ1-1; D remains unclear. CDR3 length: 13 amino acids. Germline lookup yields CDR1 SQVTM and CDR2 ANQGSEA. V lost 5 bases to trimming and J lost 2 bases, with 12 bases between them. For the CDR3, the DNA is TGCAGCGTTAGAGGGCAGGCCAACACTGAAGCTTTCTTT. The encoded protein is CSVRGQANTEAFF.

This rearrangement joins TRBV5-1 to TRBJ1-2; tentative D call: TRBD1 (5 bases). With 1 base removed from V and 7 bases from J, the gap between germline ends came to 14 bases. The CDR3 has 14 residues. Germline V gene lookup returns CDR1 SGHRS and CDR2 YFSETQ. CDR3 residues: CASSLYWGTFGYTF. The CDR3 DNA reads as TGCGCCAGCAGCTTGTATTGGGGCACGTTTGGCTACACCTTC.

In its sample, this clone was seen a few times. The chain combines TRBV7-6 with TRBJ2-2, with D uncertain. This CDR3 comprises 15 residues. V was clipped by 0 bases and J by 5 bases, with 10 bases between them. The germline V gene has CDR1 SGHVS and CDR2 FNYEAQ. The CDR3 DNA is TGTGCCAGCAGCTTAGCTGCGGCGGCGACCGGGGAGCTGTTTTTT. Amino acids: CASSLAAAATGELFF. The variable domain in full, with the rest retrieved from reference TRBV7-6 and TRBJ2-2, is GAGVSQSPRYKVTKRGQDVALRCDPISGHVSLYWYRQALGQGPEFLTYFNYEAQQDKSGLPNDRFSAERPEGSISTLTIQRTEQRDSAMYRCASSLAAAATGELFFGEGSRLTVL.

This rearrangement joins TRBV7-2 to TRBJ2-5; TRBD2 aligns across 7 bases. Looked up from germline, CDR1 is SGHTA and CDR2 is FQGNSA. The CDR3 contains 15 residues. Trimming at V came to 0 bases and at J to 0 bases, leaving 1 base not matched to a gene. DNA for the CDR3: TGTGCCAGCAGCTTAGCGGGGGGGTACCAAGAGACCCAGTACTTC. As protein: CASSLAGGYQETQYF. The full variable domain, its missing parts supplied by reference TRBV7-2 and TRBJ2-5, is GAGVSQSPSNKVTEKGKDVELRCDPISGHTALYWYRQSLGQGLEFLIYFQGNSAPDKSGLPSDRFSAERTGGSVSTLTIQRTQQEDSAVYLCASSLAGGYQETQYFGPGTRLLVL.

The chain uses TRBV28 and TRBJ2-3; the D gene is possibly TRBD2 (5 bases). This CDR3 is 19 amino acids long. Germline values: CDR1 MDHEN, CDR2 SYDVKM. Trimming stripped 3 bases from V and 0 bases from J, with 22 bases between. The CDR3 region is CASSLSPRTPEVSTDTQYF. CDR3 coding DNA: TGTGCCAGCAGTTTGAGTCCTCGGACTCCCGAAGTTAGCACAGATACGCAGTATTTT.

This clone was recorded only once. Its ends do not fully match the called genes, so a read error is possible. The genes are TRBV7-2 and TRBJ2-7; 11 nucleotides agree with TRBD2. The CDR3 length is 15 residues. Germline V lookup: CDR1 SGHTA, CDR2 FQGNSA. CDR3 loop: CASSSAREVAGGRSF. The CDR3 bases are TGTGCCAGCAGCTCCGCCCGGGAGGTAGCGGGAGGGAGGAGCTTC.

This clone was observed a few times. The rearrangement links TRBV10-3 to TRBJ2-3, with D unclear. The CDR3 sequence is 13 residues long. Germline CDR1 is ENHRY and CDR2 is SYGVKD. The V end lost 2 bases, the J end lost 4 bases, and 7 bases lay between the germline ends. The CDR3, as DNA: TGTGCCATCAGTGAGGGAGACCCAGATACGCAGTATTTT. Its translation: CAISEGDPDTQYF.

The V call is TRBV28, the J call TRBJ2-7; 14 bases map to TRBD2. The CDR3 contains 16 residues. With V trimmed by 0 bases and J by 4 bases, 2 bases remained unmatched. Germline-derived CDR1 and CDR2 are MDHEN and SYDVKM. The CDR3 DNA is TGTGCCAGCAGTTTATGGACTAGCGGGGGGGGATACGAGCAGTACTTC. Translation gives CASSLWTSGGGYEQYF.

This clone appeared a few times. This chain links TRBV6-4 with TRBJ2-2; D is unresolved. V lost 6 bases, J lost 3 bases, and 11 bases lay in between. From germline, CDR1 is MRHNA and CDR2 SNTAGT. The length of the CDR3 is 14 residues. CDR3 region: CASSLEKDTGELFF. The CDR3 DNA follows: TGTGCCAGCAGCCTGGAGAAGGACACCGGGGAGCTGTTTTTT.

V and J are TRBV9 and TRBJ1-5, with D possibly matching TRBD1 (5 bases). The V gene lost 0 bases and the J gene lost 1 base, with 8 bases spanning the gap. The CDR3 consists of 15 residues. Per the germline V gene, CDR1 is SGDLS and CDR2 is YYNGEE. CDR3 in amino acids: CASSVEGRSNQPQHF. CDR3 bases: TGTGCCAGCAGCGTAGAGGGGCGCAGCAATCAGCCCCAGCATTTT.

This chain uses TRBV7-8 with TRBJ1-6, with 7 nucleotides matching TRBD1. J was trimmed by 5 bases and V by 7 bases; bases with no gene match: 11. Per germline, CDR1 SGHVS and CDR2 FQNEAQ. This CDR3 is built from 16 residues. The CDR3 region is CASMLGGILDNSPLHF. The CDR3 region has the DNA TGTGCCAGCATGCTAGGGGGCATCCTAGATAATTCACCCCTCCACTTT.

This clone was detected only a few times. This chain uses TRBV19 with TRBJ1-5; tentative D call: TRBD1 (5 bases). Germline CDR1 and CDR2: LNHDA and SQIVND (reference sequence). V was trimmed by 7 bases and J by 6 bases, leaving 19 bases between them. The CDR3 runs to 15 residues. This CDR3 is CASTAGIHSGQPQHF. CDR3 DNA sequence: TGTGCCAGTACTGCAGGGATCCATAGCGGTCAGCCCCAGCATTTT.

The chain couples TRBV11-2 to TRBJ2-3, with 10 bases lining up with TRBD1. V shed 5 bases, J shed 3 bases, and the junction held 11 bases outside the gene matches. The CDR3 length is 17 residues. CDR1 and CDR2 (germline): SGHAT, FQNNGV. The CDR3 here is CASSPDRGFVWTDTQYF. DNA of the CDR3: TGTGCCAGCAGCCCGGACAGGGGGTTTGTTTGGACAGATACGCAGTATTTT. The variable domain in full, with the rest retrieved from reference TRBV11-2 and TRBJ2-3, is EAGVAQSPRYKIIEKRQSVAFWCNPISGHATLYWYQQILGQGPKLLIQFQNNGVVDDSQLPKDRFSAERLKGVDSTLKIQPAKLEDSAVYLCASSPDRGFVWTDTQYFGPGTRLTVL.

V is TRBV29-1 and J is TRBJ2-7; 8 bases map to TRBD1. CDR1 is SQVTM, CDR2 ANQGSEA, per germline. Losses at the gene ends were 1 base for V and 5 bases for J; bases not matched to a gene: 4. The CDR3 runs to 13 residues. The CDR3 region is CSVEAARGHEQYF. The CDR3 nucleotides read TGCAGCGTTGAAGCGGCCAGGGGGCACGAGCAGTACTTC.

The rearrangement uses TRBV12-5 and TRBJ2-7; the match to TRBD1 covers 11 bases. Germline values: CDR1 LGHNT, CDR2 FRNRAP. The junction had 0 bases not matched to a gene; V was cut back by 11 bases and J by 0 bases. The CDR3 sequence is 12 residues long. CDR3 in DNA: TGTGCTGGGACAGGGGGCTCCTACGAGCAGTACTTC. The encoded protein is CAGTGGSYEQYF.

The chain recombines TRBV10-2 with TRBJ2-7; weak D call: TRBD1 (6 bases). Germline V gene lookup returns CDR1 WSHSY and CDR2 SAAADI. There are 14 residues in the CDR3. The ends were cut back, 4 bases at V and 5 bases at J, with 15 bases in the middle. The CDR3 loop is CASSVDSLVDEQYF. The CDR3 nucleotides read TGCGCCAGCAGTGTGGACAGCCTGGTAGACGAGCAGTACTTC.

This sequence joins TRBV19 and TRBJ2-1; 8 positions agree with TRBD1. The CDR3 contains 15 residues. Per germline, CDR1 LNHDA and CDR2 SQIVND (reference sequence). Unmatched junction bases numbered 8, after V lost 4 bases and J lost 6 bases. The CDR3 DNA reads as TGTGCCAGTAGTAAGAGGACAGGGTCCGGCAATGAGCAGTTCTTC. It translates to CASSKRTGSGNEQFF.

The rearrangement links TRBV28 to TRBJ2-7; 9 bases match TRBD2. Per the germline V gene, CDR1 is MDHEN and CDR2 is SYDVKM. The CDR3 loop spans 17 amino acids. J lost 2 bases, V lost 4 bases, and 12 bases had no gene match. The DNA for the CDR3 is TGTGCCAGCAGTTCCCCTCGGCCGGGACTAGCCGCCTACGAGCAGTACTTC. It encodes CASSSPRPGLAAYEQYF.

The chain recombines TRBV29-1 with TRBJ1-6; 8 positions match TRBD1. V lost 3 bases and J lost 7; bases outside the gene matches: 5. CDR3 size: 14 residues. Germline V gene data show CDR1 as SQVTM and CDR2 as ANQGSEA. The CDR3 DNA sequence: TGCAGCGTTGATACAGGGGGAATAAATTCACCCCTCCACTTT. As protein: CSVDTGGINSPLHF. Combining the CDR3 with reference TRBV29-1 and TRBJ1-6 gives the whole variable domain SAVISQKPSRDICQRGTSLTIQCQVDSQVTMMFWYRQQPGQSLTLIATANQGSEATYESGFVIDKFPISRPNLTFSTLTVSNMSPEDSSIYLCSVDTGGINSPLHFGNGTRLTVT.

Only a few counts were recorded for this clone. The chain is built from TRBV27 and TRBJ1-1; D gene uncertain. Looked up from germline, CDR1 is MNHEY and CDR2 is SMNVEV (reference sequence). The CDR3 has 15 residues. Trimming left V 3 bases short and J 0 bases short, with 11 bases between. CDR3 protein: CASSLGSFMNTEAFF. CDR3 in DNA: TGTGCCAGCAGTTTGGGCAGCTTCATGAACACTGAAGCTTTCTTT.

The chain is built from TRBV7-2 and TRBJ1-5; 11 nucleotides match TRBD1. The length of the CDR3 is 15 residues. Trimming at V came to 6 bases and at J to 6 bases, leaving 7 bases not matched to a gene. The V gene's germline CDR1 is SGHTA and CDR2 FQGNSA. In nucleotides, the CDR3 is TGTGCCAGCAGTCCGGGACAGGGGGTCAGTCAGCCCCAGCATTTT. Amino acid sequence: CASSPGQGVSQPQHF.

The chain couples TRBV11-2 to TRBJ1-5; 9 bases map to TRBD1. This CDR3 spans 16 amino acids. Per germline, CDR1 SGHAT and CDR2 FQNNGV. V lost 0 bases and J lost 7; bases outside the gene matches: 7. The CDR3 DNA reads as TGTGCCAGCAGCTTAGACTGGACAGGGGACGGACAGCCCCAGCATTTT. Translated: CASSLDWTGDGQPQHF.

This chain links TRBV28 with TRBJ1-2; no clear D. This CDR3 is 11 amino acids long. In germline, CDR1 is MDHEN, CDR2 SYDVKM. V lost 9 bases, J lost 0 bases, and 5 bases lay in between. The CDR3 protein is CARTPNYGYTF. For the CDR3, the DNA is TGTGCCAGGACACCTAACTATGGCTACACCTTC.

A few counts support this clone. V gene TRBV28 combines with J gene TRBJ2-5; 7 bases align to TRBD1. Germline-derived CDR1 and CDR2 are MDHEN and SYDVKM. This CDR3 comprises 16 residues. Germline trimming cut 4 bases from V and 5 bases from J; bases unmatched to any gene: 13. CDR3 in amino acids: CASSSSGTEVKETQYF. The CDR3 nucleotides read TGTGCCAGCAGTTCCTCCGGGACAGAGGTGAAGGAGACCCAGTACTTC.

The rearrangement joins TRBV2 to TRBJ2-2, with 9 bases aligning to TRBD1. CDR1 and CDR2 (germline): SNHLY, FYNNEI. The CDR3 is 15 amino acids. The V gene end was trimmed by 6 bases and the J gene end by 5 bases; junction bases not matched to a gene: 7. For the CDR3, the DNA is TGTGCCAGCAGGGCCGGGACAGGGCAAACCGGGGAGCTGTTTTTT. It encodes CASRAGTGQTGELFF. Variable domain in full (rest from reference TRBV2 and TRBJ2-2): EPEVTQTPSHQVTQMGQEVILRCVPISNHLYFYWYRQILGQKVEFLVSFYNNEISEKSEIFDDQFSVERPDGSNFTLKIRSTKLEDSAMYFCASRAGTGQTGELFFGEGSRLTVL.

A single count supports this clone. The J gene is TRBJ2-3, the V gene TRBV7-2; D is uncertain. V dropped 10 bases and J dropped 0 bases, with 11 bases sitting between them. The CDR3 runs to 13 residues. Germline lookup yields CDR1 SGHTA and CDR2 FQGNSA. CDR3 bases: TGTGCCACACGACTGACTAGCACAGATACGCAGTATTTT. This translates into CATRLTSTDTQYF.